Below, 17 T cell receptor beta chains from the same sample are listed, as sequenced in a study of blood T cell repertoires in COVID-19. Libraries were prepared by immunoSEQ multiplex PCR; TCRdb keeps only in-frame clonotypes and omits some of them. The top ten hold 4.8% of the sample, which has approximately 220,000 clones, 83% seen once. The sample taken for sequencing was PBMCs or T cells enriched from blood (not recorded which). The receptors stem from a woman between 50 and 59 years old who had been exposed to COVID-19.

V is TRBV30 and J is TRBJ1-2, with 7 bases aligning to TRBD1. Germline values: CDR1 GTSNPN, CDR2 SVGIG (reference sequence). With 0 bases clipped from V and 3 bases from J, the junction kept 7 bases outside the gene matches. This CDR3 contains 15 residues. The CDR3 loop is CAWSVPGTAHYGYTF. The CDR3 DNA reads TGTGCCTGGAGTGTACCTGGGACAGCACACTATGGCTACACCTTC.

CDR3 nucleotide sequence: TGTGCCAGCAGCCAACGGACAAAGATCCGTCAAGAGACCCAGTACTTC. Translating gives CASSQRTKIRQETQYF. The rearrangement joins TRBV3-1 (or the pseudogene TRBV3-2) to TRBJ2-5, with D maybe TRBD1 (5 bases). The CDR3 loop spans 16 amino acids. Trimming cost V 2 bases and J 2 bases, with 15 bases left between them. Germline loops: CDR1 LGHDT, CDR2 YNNKEL (reference sequence).

The V call is TRBV11-1, the J call TRBJ2-4, with D maybe TRBD1 (5 bases). Trimming removed 5 bases at V and 8 bases at J, with 19 bases between. The CDR3 is made up of 15 amino acids. Germline-derived CDR1 and CDR2 are SGHAT and FQDESV (reference sequence). The CDR3, as DNA: TGTGCCAGCAGCCAGGGTAGGCTCCTGGCGGACATTCAGTACTTC. It translates to CASSQGRLLADIQYF.

This chain uses TRBV5-5 with TRBJ1-1, with D possibly TRBD1 on 6 matching bases. The ends were cut back, 2 bases at V and 11 bases at J, with 19 bases in the middle. CDR1 SGHKS and CDR2 YYEKEE come from the germline V gene (reference sequence). The CDR3 sequence is 14 residues long. The CDR3 loop reads CASSFGTSYMGAFF. The CDR3 DNA is TGTGCCAGCAGCTTCGGGACATCCTATATGGGGGCTTTCTTT.

The rearrangement links TRBV6-2 or TRBV6-3 to TRBJ2-2, with 9 bases lining up with TRBD1. The J segment lost 3 bases and the V segment lost 2 bases, leaving 10 bases of the junction unmatched. Germline values: CDR1 MNHEY, CDR2 SVGEGT. There are 18 residues in the CDR3. The CDR3 sequence: CASSYRDREFVDTGELFF. The CDR3 nucleotides are TGTGCCAGCAGTTACAGGGACAGGGAGTTCGTGGACACCGGGGAGCTGTTTTTT.

This clone was counted only a few times. The rearrangement links TRBV5-8 to TRBJ2-7, with TRBD1 matching 11 bases. The CDR3 is 15 residues long. The germline CDR1 and CDR2 sequences are SGHTS and YDEGEE. The V segment lost 2 bases and the J segment 4 bases; nucleotides outside the gene matches: 5. The CDR3 region has the DNA TGTGCCAGCAGCTTTTTCGGACAGGGGGCTTACGAGCAGTACTTC. This codes for CASSFFGQGAYEQYF.

The CDR3 here is CASSDLQGRKETQYF. CDR3 nucleotides: TGCGCCAGCAGCGACTTACAGGGGAGAAAAGAGACCCAGTACTTC. V is TRBV5-1 and J is TRBJ2-5; 7 nucleotides align to TRBD1. The CDR3 spans 15 residues. CDR1 SGHRS and CDR2 YFSETQ come from the germline V gene. The junction had 9 bases not matched to a gene; V was cut back by 4 bases and J by 3 bases.

V and J are TRBV7-7 and TRBJ1-4; possible D gene TRBD1, 5 bases. The V end was cut by 5 bases, the J end by 5 bases, with 15 bases between. Germline CDR1 SSHAT, CDR2 FNYEAQ (reference sequence). The CDR3 contains 15 residues. For the CDR3, the DNA is TGTGCCAGCAGCCCCAAGACAGTACCAAATGAAAAACTGTTTTTT. This sequence encodes CASSPKTVPNEKLFF.

The rearrangement uses TRBV5-1 and TRBJ1-1; 10 bases align to TRBD1. CDR1 and CDR2 (germline): SGHRS, YFSETQ. The CDR3 covers 16 residues. Trimming removed 4 bases from V and 7 bases from J; junction bases left unmatched: 13. CDR3 in amino acids: CASSAQGTGEYGEAFF. The DNA for the CDR3 is TGCGCCAGCAGCGCCCAAGGGACAGGGGAATACGGTGAAGCTTTCTTT. Supplemented by reference TRBV5-1 and TRBJ1-1, the full variable domain reads KAGVTQTPRYLIKTRGQQVTLSCSPISGHRSVSWYQQTPGQGLQFLFEYFSETQRNKGNFPGRFSGRQFSNSRSEMNVSTLELGDSALYLCASSAQGTGEYGEAFFGQGTRLTVV.

The V and J genes are TRBV27 and TRBJ2-3, with TRBD2 matching over 12 bases. Trimming cost V 5 bases and J 5 bases; bases outside gene matches: 14. CDR3 length equals 18 residues. Germline CDR1 and CDR2: MNHEY and SMNVEV (reference sequence). CDR3 DNA: TGTGCCAGCAGTCTGCGGACTAGCGGGGAGCCCTGGGGAGATACGCAGTATTTT. Residues: CASSLRTSGEPWGDTQYF.

The rearrangement joins TRBV4-2 to TRBJ2-1, with 8 positions matching TRBD2. CDR1 is LGHNA, CDR2 YNFKEQ, per germline. This CDR3 contains 16 residues. Trimming at V came to 1 base and at J to 5 bases, leaving 7 bases not matched to a gene. The CDR3, as DNA: TGTGCCAGCAGCCAAGGGGCTGGCGGGGGGAACAATGAGCAGTTCTTC. This translates into CASSQGAGGGNNEQFF.

The chain employs TRBV5-6 and TRBJ1-2; 10 nucleotides line up with TRBD1. CDR3 size: 16 residues. V shed 0 bases and J 7 bases; nucleotides not matched to a gene: 9. Per germline, CDR1 SGHDT and CDR2 YYEEEE. The DNA for the CDR3 is TGTGCCAGCAGCTTGGGAGTAATCGGACAGGGGGGTGGCTACACCTTC. Translation: CASSLGVIGQGGGYTF.

V gene TRBV5-4 combines with J gene TRBJ1-3; D gene ambiguous. Trimming cost V 0 bases and J 0 bases, with 7 bases left between them. The V gene's germline CDR1 is SGHNT and CDR2 YYREEE (reference sequence). The CDR3 is 15 amino acids. The CDR3 reads CASSLGGSSGNTIYF. In DNA form, the CDR3 reads TGTGCCAGCAGCTTGGGAGGGAGCTCTGGAAACACCATATATTTT. Full variable domain (missing parts from reference TRBV5-4 and TRBJ1-3): ETGVTQSPTHLIKTRGQQVTLRCSSQSGHNTVSWYQQALGQGPQFIFQYYREEENGRGNFPPRFSGLQFPNYSSELNVNALELDDSALYLCASSLGGSSGNTIYFGEGSWLTVV.

This chain links TRBV5-1 with TRBJ1-4; possibly TRBD1 for D (5 bases). Germline V gene sequence: CDR1 SGHRS, CDR2 YFSETQ. Trimming took 4 bases from V and 8 from J, leaving 15 bases between them. The CDR3 spans 14 residues. CDR3 residues: CASSRKGQEEKLFF. The CDR3 region has the DNA TGCGCCAGCAGCCGTAAGGGGCAGGAGGAAAAACTGTTTTTT. The entire variable domain, with the rest obtained from reference TRBV5-1 and TRBJ1-4, is as follows: KAGVTQTPRYLIKTRGQQVTLSCSPISGHRSVSWYQQTPGQGLQFLFEYFSETQRNKGNFPGRFSGRQFSNSRSEMNVSTLELGDSALYLCASSRKGQEEKLFFGSGTQLSVL.

V usage is TRBV3-1 (or the pseudogene TRBV3-2) and J usage is TRBJ2-3; no reliable D call. Germline V CDR1 and CDR2: LGHDT, YNNKEL (reference sequence). CDR3 length equals 13 residues. The V end lost 2 bases, the J end lost 3 bases, and 6 bases lay between the germline ends. The CDR3 loop reads CASSQRRTDTQYF. Here the CDR3 DNA reads TGTGCCAGCAGCCAAAGGAGAACAGATACGCAGTATTTT.

This sequence joins TRBV10-3 and TRBJ2-2, with 12 bases identical to TRBD2. Per germline, CDR1 ENHRY and CDR2 SYGVKD. The V gene end was trimmed by 10 bases and the J gene end by 3 bases; junction bases not matched to a gene: 3. The CDR3 loop spans 14 amino acids. CDR3 sequence reads: CATGTSGYTGELFF. The CDR3 DNA reads as TGTGCCACTGGGACTAGCGGGTACACCGGGGAGCTGTTTTTT.

This clone appeared once. The genes are TRBV7-9 and TRBJ1-1; D call uncertain. Trimming cost V 1 base and J 4 bases, with 7 bases left between them. Germline V CDR1 and CDR2: SEHNR, FQNEAQ (reference sequence). The CDR3 is made up of 13 amino acids. The CDR3 sequence is CASSLGARTEAFF. In DNA form, the CDR3 reads TGTGCCAGCAGCTTAGGGGCGCGCACTGAAGCTTTCTTT.